Each of the 7 T cell receptor beta chains below was sequenced from the same sample in a study of blood T cell repertoires in COVID-19. Assay: immunoSEQ multiplex PCR; the TCRdb copy retains only in-frame clones and omits some. The profile shows 100,000 to 150,000 clones, more than 70% of them singletons. Input material: peripheral blood. These TCRs come from a man between 60 and 75 years old with acute or convalescent COVID-19.

This clone was seen once. Written as DNA, the CDR3 is TGCGCCAGCAGCTTGGCCCAGGGGGAACAAGAGACCCAGTACTTC. Its protein product is CASSLAQGEQETQYF. The chain joins TRBV5-1 to TRBJ2-5; 7 nucleotides align to TRBD1. CDR3 length: 15 amino acids. CDR1 and CDR2 (germline): SGHRS, YFSETQ. Germline trimming cut 0 bases from V and 2 bases from J; bases unmatched to any gene: 4.

This chain joins TRBV5-4 and TRBJ2-2; TRBD1 might be the D (6 bases). This CDR3 has 14 residues. Trimming shortened V by 2 bases and J by 3 bases, and 8 bases separated the two germline ends. Germline V gives CDR1 SGHNT, CDR2 YYREEE (reference sequence). In DNA form, the CDR3 reads TGTGCCAGCAGCTTAGGACAGCACACCGGGGAGCTGTTTTTT. This gives the protein CASSLGQHTGELFF.

The J gene is TRBJ1-2, the V gene TRBV20-1, with D uncertain. V was cut by 3 bases and J by 5 bases, with 10 bases left in between. Germline CDR1 and CDR2: DFQATT and SNEGSKA (reference sequence). The CDR3 runs 12 residues. CDR3 DNA sequence: TGCAGTGCTAGTATACAGCGGTATGGCTACACCTTC. This gives the protein CSASIQRYGYTF.

The chain uses TRBV5-1 and TRBJ2-2; TRBD1 might be the D (6 bases). V gave up 7 bases and J gave up 4 bases, with 14 bases separating them. CDR3 length equals 14 residues. Germline V CDR1 and CDR2: SGHRS, YFSETQ. The CDR3, as DNA: TGCGCCAGCGGGGGCAGGGAACGCACCGGGGAGCTGTTTTTT. It codes for CASGGRERTGELFF. Drawing the rest from reference TRBV5-1 and TRBJ2-2, the complete variable domain is KAGVTQTPRYLIKTRGQQVTLSCSPISGHRSVSWYQQTPGQGLQFLFEYFSETQRNKGNFPGRFSGRQFSNSRSEMNVSTLELGDSALYLCASGGRERTGELFFGEGSRLTVL.

The chain couples TRBV2 to TRBJ2-1; the D gene is possibly TRBD2 (6 bases). CDR3 length: 16 residues. Trimming stripped 3 bases from V and 2 bases from J, with 14 bases between. Per the germline V gene, CDR1 is SNHLY and CDR2 is FYNNEI. CDR3 residues: CASSDPGRGPYNEQFF. The CDR3 DNA reads as TGTGCCAGCAGTGATCCCGGGAGAGGGCCCTACAATGAGCAGTTCTTC.

This chain uses TRBV5-6 with TRBJ2-4, with a possible D match to TRBD2 (6 bases). Trimming removed 3 bases from V and 7 bases from J, with 11 bases in between. Per germline, CDR1 SGHDT and CDR2 YYEEEE. The CDR3 loop spans 13 amino acids. As DNA, the CDR3 is TGTGCCAGCAGCTCCTCGGGACTCAACATTCAGTACTTC. Encoded protein: CASSSSGLNIQYF.

The chain combines TRBV19 with TRBJ2-5; 9 nucleotides line up with TRBD1. CDR1 and CDR2 from the germline V gene are LNHDA and SQIVND (reference sequence). The CDR3 has 16 amino acids. V lost 5 bases and J lost 1; bases outside the gene matches: 8. The CDR3 sequence is CASSAPDRGVQETQYF. The CDR3 DNA follows: TGTGCCAGTAGTGCTCCGGACAGGGGTGTCCAAGAGACCCAGTACTTC. Full variable domain (remainder filled in from reference TRBV19 and TRBJ2-5): DGGITQSPKYLFRKEGQNVTLSCEQNLNHDAMYWYRQDPGQGLRLIYYSQIVNDFQKGDIAEGYSVSREKKESFPLTVTSAQKNPTAFYLCASSAPDRGVQETQYFGPGTRLLVL.